Reported below is one T cell receptor (beta chain). This clone was seen a single time. Its specific antigen is unknown. Per-nucleotide qualities are absent, and no much larger clonotype sits a single base away. The sample is drawn from a study of chemoradiotherapy in HPV16-positive cancers (dated by TCRdb to the early 2020s). General notes on the study: Candidate HPV-specific T-cell clones and common TCR motifs were defined through functional T-cell assays on cells from two HPV16-positive patients. Whether T-cell immunity against the HPV oncoproteins E6 and E7 changes during chemoradiotherapy and whether survival is affected by this immunity were examined in the study. The candidate HPV-specific TCRs and motifs were then tracked in TCR repertoires from 86 patients with HPV-related cancers.

Measured from the cysteine to the phenylalanine, the CDR3 is 14 residues long. Only the CDR3 region is kept as DNA, spanning 42 bases read in frame from base 1. The V end loses 8 bases and the J end loses 4 bases, and a stretch of 18 bases separates them. The germline V gene supplies CDR1 MNHNS and CDR2 SASEGT. Libraries were made using the immunoSEQ multiplex PCR assay. TCRdb holds this immuneACCESS table with in-frame rearrangements only. Some clones are missing; in checked studies, unresolved V genes explain under half, and the rest has no known cause. This sample has nearly 35,000 clones in its table, and 92% of those were observed once. The top ten clones comprise about 3.6% of the sample. Summary of the overall study and its limitations: The functional definition of HPV-specific T cells came from only a couple of HPV16-positive patients, and the survival association was reported for HPV16-positive patients. Expansion of candidate HPV-specific clones and E7-related TCR motifs was observed in the tumor microenvironment during treatment, whereas no such expansion was observed for non-HPV-specific T cells. Improved recurrence-free survival in HPV16-positive patients was associated with expansion of HPV-responsive T cells during chemoradiotherapy.

Repertoires were sampled repeatedly over the course of chemoradiotherapy so that clonal expansion in the tumor microenvironment could be followed. Sequenced material: blood, taken from a patient who underwent chemoradiotherapy. This receptor was identified in a human donor with HPV-associated anogenital cancer. The sequence is built from TRBV6-1 and TRBJ2-7, and the D gene may be TRBD2, 5 bases matching. The CDR3 protein is CASRRRTDIYEQYF. The DNA sequence is given as TGTGCCAGCCGCCGAAGGACTGATATATACGAGCAGTACTTC.